These 9 T cell receptor beta chains were all obtained from the same sample, sequenced in a study of CD8+ T cells in alopecia areata. Extraction of RNA preceded its reverse transcription into cDNA, which served as the sequencing template. Data came from immunoSEQ multiplex PCR; TCRdb stores just in-frame clones and leaves some out. The table includes about 150,000 clones, roughly 44% detected once. Sequences were obtained from CD4+ T cells sorted from blood. Source of these receptors: a human donor with alopecia areata.

The chain joins TRBV11-2 to TRBJ2-1; 8 bases match TRBD2. Germline CDR1 SGHAT, CDR2 FQNNGV. CDR3 length: 15 amino acids. V lost 5 bases, J lost 4 bases, and 7 bases stayed unmatched. Written as DNA, the CDR3 is TGTGCCAGCAGCCGAACCGGGACTAGATACAATGAGCAGTTCTTC. As protein: CASSRTGTRYNEQFF.

This clone has more than one count but fewer than ten. This sample also contains other DNA sequences that code for the same CDR3. This chain joins TRBV7-9 and TRBJ2-7; 8 nucleotides agree with TRBD2. CDR1 SEHNR and CDR2 FQNEAQ come from the germline V gene (reference sequence). Germline trimming cut 3 bases from V and 2 bases from J; bases unmatched to any gene: 3. The CDR3 length is 14 residues. The CDR3 nucleotides are TGTGCCAGCAGCTTGAGCGGGAGTACCTACGAGCAGTACTTC. Its protein is CASSLSGSTYEQYF.

This chain uses TRBV29-1 with TRBJ2-1; D uncertain. Trimming took 5 bases from V and 7 from J, leaving 6 bases between them. CDR1 is SQVTM, CDR2 ANQGSEA, per germline. The CDR3 is 10 amino acids. The DNA for the CDR3 is TGCAGCGTTTTTAGGAATGAGCAGTTCTTC. Residues: CSVFRNEQFF.

This clone was observed once. This rearrangement joins TRBV5-1 to TRBJ2-5; D unclear. CDR3 length: 11 residues. Trimming shortened V by 6 bases and J by 2 bases, and 5 bases separated the two germline ends. The germline V gene has CDR1 SGHRS and CDR2 YFSETQ. The CDR3 reads CASTGQETQYF. DNA for the CDR3: TGCGCCAGCACCGGACAAGAGACCCAGTACTTC.

The J gene is TRBJ2-1, the V gene TRBV4-1; 7 nucleotides line up with TRBD2. Unmatched junction bases numbered 14, after V lost 0 bases and J lost 15 bases. Per the germline V gene, CDR1 is MGHRA and CDR2 is YSYEKL. The CDR3 is 15 amino acids. The CDR3 reads CASSQETTRGSDRFF. In DNA, the CDR3 is TGCGCCAGCAGCCAAGAGACGACGCGCGGGAGTGATCGGTTCTTC.

The J gene is TRBJ2-7, the V gene TRBV20-1, with TRBD1 as a possible D gene (5 bases). The germline gives CDR1 DFQATT, CDR2 SNEGSKA (reference sequence). The CDR3 consists of 10 residues. Trimming removed 3 bases from V and 9 bases from J, with 9 bases in between. In nucleotides, the CDR3 is TGCAGTGCTAGGGGGCTCGGGCAGTACTTC. Protein: CSARGLGQYF.

The gene calls are TRBV27 and TRBJ1-4, with D maybe TRBD1 (6 bases). V was pared by 4 bases and J by 5 bases, with 8 bases between. Germline V gene data show CDR1 as MNHEY and CDR2 as SMNVEV (reference sequence). This CDR3 spans 13 amino acids. The CDR3 here is CASSSRGNEKLFF. CDR3 coding DNA: TGTGCCAGCAGTTCCAGGGGAAATGAAAAACTGTTTTTT.

The chain recombines TRBV2 with TRBJ2-2; 11 bases align to TRBD2. The length of the CDR3 is 15 residues. CDR1 is SNHLY and CDR2 is FYNNEI in the germline V gene. Trimming at V came to 9 bases and at J to 5 bases, leaving 8 bases not matched to a gene. CDR3 protein: CAREGLAGGTGELFF. CDR3 in DNA: TGTGCCAGAGAAGGACTAGCGGGCGGGACCGGGGAGCTGTTTTTT. The whole variable domain, filled in from reference TRBV2 and TRBJ2-2, reads EPEVTQTPSHQVTQMGQEVILRCVPISNHLYFYWYRQILGQKVEFLVSFYNNEISEKSEIFDDQFSVERPDGSNFTLKIRSTKLEDSAMYFCAREGLAGGTGELFFGEGSRLTVL.

This clone was found a few times. The chain has TRBV7-2 and TRBJ2-5, with 7 bases matching TRBD2. The junction had 4 bases not matched to a gene; V was cut back by 5 bases and J by 4 bases. Germline V gene data show CDR1 as SGHTA and CDR2 as FQGNSA. The CDR3 runs 13 residues. CDR3: CASSQREGETQYF. In DNA, the CDR3 is TGTGCCAGCAGCCAAAGGGAGGGAGAGACCCAGTACTTC.